This TCR beta chain was sequenced during a study of blood T cell repertoires in COVID-19. Clinical history reported by participants formed the basis on which cohorts were assigned. The protocol was immunoSEQ multiplex PCR, while the TCRdb copy is restricted to in-frame clones and leaves out a portion. The sample records around 370,000 clones, around 90% being singletons. CDR3 length: 16 amino acids. V was trimmed by 4 bases and J by 5 bases, leaving 16 bases between them. Germline loops: CDR1 KGHDR, CDR2 SFDVKD. The chain employs TRBV24-1 and TRBJ2-2; tentative D call: TRBD1 (5 bases). The sample comprised PBMCs or T cells enriched from blood (not recorded which). This receptor was obtained from a woman aged 18-30 years who had recovered from COVID-19. Here the CDR3 DNA reads TGTGCCACCAGTGAGGGCAGGGTCGATTTGACCGGGGAGCTGTTTTTT. Its translation is CATSEGRVDLTGELFF.